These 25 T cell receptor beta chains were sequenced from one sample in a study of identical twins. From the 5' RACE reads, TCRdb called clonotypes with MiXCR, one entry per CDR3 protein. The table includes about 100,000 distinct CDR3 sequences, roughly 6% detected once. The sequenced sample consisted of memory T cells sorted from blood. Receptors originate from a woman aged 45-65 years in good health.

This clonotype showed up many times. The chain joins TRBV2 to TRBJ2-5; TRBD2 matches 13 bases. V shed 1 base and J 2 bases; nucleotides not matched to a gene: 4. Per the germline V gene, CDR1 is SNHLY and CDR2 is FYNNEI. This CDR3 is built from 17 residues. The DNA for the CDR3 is TGTGCCAGCAGTGAAGGGACTAGCGGGAGTGGACAAGAGACCCAGTACTTC. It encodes CASSEGTSGSGQETQYF.

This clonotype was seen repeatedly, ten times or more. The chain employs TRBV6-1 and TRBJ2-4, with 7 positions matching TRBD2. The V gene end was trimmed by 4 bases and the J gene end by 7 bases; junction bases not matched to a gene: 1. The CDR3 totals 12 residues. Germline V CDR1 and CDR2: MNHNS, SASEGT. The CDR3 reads CASSVGGNIQYF. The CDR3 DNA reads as TGTGCCAGCAGTGTGGGGGGGAACATTCAGTACTTC.

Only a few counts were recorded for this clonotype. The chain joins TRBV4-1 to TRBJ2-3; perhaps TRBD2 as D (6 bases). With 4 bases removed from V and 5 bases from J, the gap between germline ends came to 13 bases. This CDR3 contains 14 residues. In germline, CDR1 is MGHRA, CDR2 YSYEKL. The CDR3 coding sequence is TGCGCCAGCAGCCTTACACCAGCGGGAGATACGCAGTATTTT. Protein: CASSLTPAGDTQYF.

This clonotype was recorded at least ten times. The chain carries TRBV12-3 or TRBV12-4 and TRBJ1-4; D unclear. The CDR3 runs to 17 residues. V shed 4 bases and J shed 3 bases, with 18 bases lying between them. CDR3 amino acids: CASSSDAWRNPNEKLFF. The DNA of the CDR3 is TGTGCCAGCAGTTCCGACGCCTGGCGGAACCCTAATGAAAAACTGTTTTTT.

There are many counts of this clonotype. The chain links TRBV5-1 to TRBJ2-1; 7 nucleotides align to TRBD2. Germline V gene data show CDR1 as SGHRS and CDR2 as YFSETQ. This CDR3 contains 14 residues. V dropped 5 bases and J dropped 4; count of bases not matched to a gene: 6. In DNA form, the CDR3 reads TGCGCCAGCAGAACTCAACTAGCGTACAATGAGCAGTTCTTC. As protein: CASRTQLAYNEQFF.

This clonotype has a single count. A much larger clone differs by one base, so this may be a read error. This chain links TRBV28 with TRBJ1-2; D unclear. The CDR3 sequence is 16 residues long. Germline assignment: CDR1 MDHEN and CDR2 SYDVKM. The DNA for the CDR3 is TGTGCCTGCAGTTTGGGCCTCAGTGGGCGACAAAATGGCTACACCTTC. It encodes CACSLGLSGRQNGYTF.

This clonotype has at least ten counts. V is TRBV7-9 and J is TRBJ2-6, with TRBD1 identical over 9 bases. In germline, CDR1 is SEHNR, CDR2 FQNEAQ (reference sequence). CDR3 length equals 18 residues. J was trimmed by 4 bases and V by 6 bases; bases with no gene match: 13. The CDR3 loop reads CASSSLGTGIVGANVLTF. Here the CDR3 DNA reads TGTGCCAGCAGTTCTCTTGGGACAGGGATCGTAGGGGCCAACGTCCTGACTTTC.

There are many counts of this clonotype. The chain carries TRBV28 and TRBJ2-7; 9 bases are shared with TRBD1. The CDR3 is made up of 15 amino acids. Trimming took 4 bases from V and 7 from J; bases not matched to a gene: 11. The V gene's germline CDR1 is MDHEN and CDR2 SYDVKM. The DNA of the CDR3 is TGTGCCAGCAGTTCACAGGGGGCGGTCGGTTTGGAGCAGTACTTC. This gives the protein CASSSQGAVGLEQYF.

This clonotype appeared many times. The CDR3 DNA reads TGCAGTGCTCTGGACAGGGATGACACAGATACGCAGTATTTT. Translated, it gives CSALDRDDTDTQYF. The chain joins TRBV20-1 to TRBJ2-3, with TRBD1 matching over 8 bases. CDR3 size: 14 residues. Germline loops: CDR1 DFQATT, CDR2 SNEGSKA (reference sequence). The J segment lost 2 bases and the V segment lost 5 bases, leaving 6 bases of the junction unmatched.

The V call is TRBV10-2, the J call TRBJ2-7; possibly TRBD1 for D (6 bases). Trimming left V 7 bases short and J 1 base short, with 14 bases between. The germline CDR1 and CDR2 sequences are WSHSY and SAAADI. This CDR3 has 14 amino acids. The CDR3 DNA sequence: TGCGCCAGCAATCTAGGGGGAAGGTCCTACGAGCAGTACTTC. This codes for CASNLGGRSYEQYF.

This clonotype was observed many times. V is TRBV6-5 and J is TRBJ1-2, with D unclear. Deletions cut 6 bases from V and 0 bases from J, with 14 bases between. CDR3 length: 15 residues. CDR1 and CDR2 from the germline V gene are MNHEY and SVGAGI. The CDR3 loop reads CASSRDGAPNYGYTF. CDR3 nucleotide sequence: TGTGCCAGCAGCAGAGACGGTGCCCCTAACTATGGCTACACCTTC.

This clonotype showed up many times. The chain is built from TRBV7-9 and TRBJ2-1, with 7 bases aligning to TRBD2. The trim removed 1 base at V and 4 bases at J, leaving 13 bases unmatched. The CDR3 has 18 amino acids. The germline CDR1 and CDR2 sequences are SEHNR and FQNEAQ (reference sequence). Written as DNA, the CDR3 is TGTGCCAGCAGCTTAGTGGGGCCAGCGGGACTGGCTTACAATGAGCAGTTCTTC. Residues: CASSLVGPAGLAYNEQFF. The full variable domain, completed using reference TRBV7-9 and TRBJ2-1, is DTGVSQNPRHKITKRGQNVTFRCDPISEHNRLYWYRQTLGQGPEFLTYFQNEAQLEKSRLLSDRFSAERPKGSFSTLEIQRTEQGDSAMYLCASSLVGPAGLAYNEQFFGPGTRLTVL.

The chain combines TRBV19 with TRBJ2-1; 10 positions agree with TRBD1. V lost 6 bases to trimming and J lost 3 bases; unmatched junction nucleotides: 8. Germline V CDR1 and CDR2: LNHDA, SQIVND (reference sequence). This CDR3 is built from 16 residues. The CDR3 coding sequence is TGTGCCAGTAGATCGTCGGACAGGGGGGACTACAATGAGCAGTTCTTC. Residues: CASRSSDRGDYNEQFF.

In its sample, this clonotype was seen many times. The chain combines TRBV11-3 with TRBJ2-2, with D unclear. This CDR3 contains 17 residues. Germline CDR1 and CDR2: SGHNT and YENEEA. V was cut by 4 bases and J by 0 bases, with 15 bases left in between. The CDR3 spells CASSSTLFAANTGELFF. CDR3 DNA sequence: TGTGCCAGCAGCTCCACTCTTTTCGCCGCGAACACCGGGGAGCTGTTTTTT. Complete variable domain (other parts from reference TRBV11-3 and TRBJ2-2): EAGVVQSPRYKIIEKKQPVAFWCNPISGHNTLYWYLQNLGQGPELLIRYENEEAVDDSQLPKDRFSAERLKGVDSTLKIQPAELGDSAVYLCASSSTLFAANTGELFFGEGSRLTVL.

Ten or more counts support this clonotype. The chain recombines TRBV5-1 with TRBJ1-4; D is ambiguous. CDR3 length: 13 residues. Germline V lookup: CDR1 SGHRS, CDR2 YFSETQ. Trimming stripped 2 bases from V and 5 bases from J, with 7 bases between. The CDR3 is CASSFSSNEKLFF. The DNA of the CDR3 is TGCGCCAGCAGCTTTTCCTCAAATGAAAAACTGTTTTTT.

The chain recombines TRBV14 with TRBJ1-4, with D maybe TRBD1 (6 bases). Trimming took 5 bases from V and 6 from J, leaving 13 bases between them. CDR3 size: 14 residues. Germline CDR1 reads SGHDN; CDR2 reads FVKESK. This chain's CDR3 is CASSNRVLDEKLFF. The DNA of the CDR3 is TGTGCCAGCAGCAACAGGGTGTTGGATGAAAAACTGTTTTTT.

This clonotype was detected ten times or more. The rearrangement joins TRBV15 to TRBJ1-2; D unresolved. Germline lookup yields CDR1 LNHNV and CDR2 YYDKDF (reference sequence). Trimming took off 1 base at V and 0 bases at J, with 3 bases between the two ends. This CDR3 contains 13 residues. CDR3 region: CATSRGANYGYTF. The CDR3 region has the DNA TGTGCCACCAGCAGAGGAGCTAACTATGGCTACACCTTC.

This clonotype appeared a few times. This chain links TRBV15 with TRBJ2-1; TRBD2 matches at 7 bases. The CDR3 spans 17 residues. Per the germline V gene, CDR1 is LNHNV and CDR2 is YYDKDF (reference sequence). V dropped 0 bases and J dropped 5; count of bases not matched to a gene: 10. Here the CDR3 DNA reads TGTGCCACCAGCAGAGATCTGGGCCTAGCGGTACACAATGAGCAGTTCTTC. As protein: CATSRDLGLAVHNEQFF.

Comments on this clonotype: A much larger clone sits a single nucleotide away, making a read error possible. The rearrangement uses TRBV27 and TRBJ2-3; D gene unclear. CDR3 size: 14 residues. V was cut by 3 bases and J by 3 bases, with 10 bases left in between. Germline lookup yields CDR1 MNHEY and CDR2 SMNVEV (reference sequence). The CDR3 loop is CASSFGRVTDTQYF. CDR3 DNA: TGTGCCAGCAGTTTCGGTAGGGTTACAGATACGCAGTATTTT.

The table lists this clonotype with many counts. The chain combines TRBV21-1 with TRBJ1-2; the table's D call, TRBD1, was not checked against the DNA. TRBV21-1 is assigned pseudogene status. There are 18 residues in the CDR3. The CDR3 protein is CASSKGTAGNRQQNGYTF. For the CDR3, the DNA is TGTGCCAGCAGCAAAGGGACAGCCGGCAACCGGCAACAAAATGGCTACACCTTC.

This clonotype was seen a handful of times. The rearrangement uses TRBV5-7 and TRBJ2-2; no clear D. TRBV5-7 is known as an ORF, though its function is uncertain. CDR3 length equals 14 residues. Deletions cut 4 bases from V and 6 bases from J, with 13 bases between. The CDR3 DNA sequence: TGTGCCAGCAGCCGGAGTACCCGTCCCGGGGAGCTGTTTTTT. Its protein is CASSRSTRPGELFF.

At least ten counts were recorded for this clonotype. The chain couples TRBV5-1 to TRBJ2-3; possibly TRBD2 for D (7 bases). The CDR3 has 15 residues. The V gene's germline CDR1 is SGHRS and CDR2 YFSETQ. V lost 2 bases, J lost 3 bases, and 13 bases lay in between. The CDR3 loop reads CASSLLQGGTDTQYF. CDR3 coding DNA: TGCGCCAGCAGCTTACTACAGGGAGGGACAGATACGCAGTATTTT.

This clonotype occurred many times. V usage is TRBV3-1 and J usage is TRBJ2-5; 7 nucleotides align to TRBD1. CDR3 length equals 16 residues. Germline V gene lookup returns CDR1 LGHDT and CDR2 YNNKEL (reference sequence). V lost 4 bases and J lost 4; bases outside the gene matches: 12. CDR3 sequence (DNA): TGTGCCAGCAGCCTCAACCAGAGGGGGCTCCCAGAGACCCAGTACTTC. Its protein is CASSLNQRGLPETQYF.

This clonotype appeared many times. The chain's CDR3 is CASSREGQSVYEQYF. The CDR3 nucleotides are TGCGCCAGCAGCCGTGAGGGGCAATCCGTCTACGAGCAGTACTTC. The chain is built from TRBV4-1 and TRBJ2-7; either TRBD1 or TRBD2 may supply D (5 bases each). The CDR3 sequence is 15 residues long. Germline V gene lookup returns CDR1 MGHRA and CDR2 YSYEKL. V lost 4 bases, J lost 3 bases, and 16 bases lay in between.

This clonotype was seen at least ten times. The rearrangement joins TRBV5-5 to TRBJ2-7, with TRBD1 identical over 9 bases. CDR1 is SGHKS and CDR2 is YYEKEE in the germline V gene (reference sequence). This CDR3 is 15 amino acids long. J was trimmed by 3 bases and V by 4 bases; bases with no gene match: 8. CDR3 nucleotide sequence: TGTGCCAGCAGCCTCCGGACAGGGGCGAACTACGAGCAGTACTTC. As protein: CASSLRTGANYEQYF.